This is a list of T cell receptor beta chains from one sample in a study of CD8+ T cells in alopecia areata. Using immunoSEQ multiplex PCR, the repertoire was profiled, and TCRdb retains in-frame clones only, with some absent. The sample includes more than 150,000 clones, 59% of them seen just once. This material consisted of CD4+ T cells sorted from blood, taken at week 0. These receptors all come from a human donor with alopecia areata. The CDR3 runs from the conserved cysteine through the conserved F or W. A D gene is named only where the DNA matches it firmly. For some rows the clone size is stated as once, few or many, or as a class when expanded; others skip it.

J	V	D	size	DNA	CDR3
TRBJ2-5	TRBV18	NA	NA	TGTGCCAGCACACAGGAGGCTGTAGAGACCCAGTACTTC	CASTQEAVETQYF
TRBJ2-7	TRBV23-1	NA	few	TGCGCCACCTCGGACAGGCGGGGATCCTCCTACGAGCAGTACTTC	CATSDRRGSSYEQYF
TRBJ2-4	TRBV19	NA	NA	TGTGCCAGTAGCCCGGGCAGCTTCGGCAACATTCAGTACTTC	CASSPGSFGNIQYF
TRBJ2-6	TRBV19	NA	few	TGTGCCAGTAGACGAACTTCTGGGGCCAACGTCCTGACTTTC	CASRRTSGANVLTF
TRBJ1-2	TRBV19	NA	NA	TGTGCCAGTAGTCCTGCACAGGGTAGTGGCTACACCTTC	CASSPAQGSGYTF
TRBJ2-2	TRBV27	NA	NA	TGTGCCAGCAGTTTGGAACGGGGGAACACCGGGGAGCTGTTTTTT	CASSLERGNTGELFF
TRBJ2-7	TRBV29-1	TRBD1	NA	TGCAGCGTTCGTGGGACAGGGGACGAGCAGTACTTC	CSVRGTGDEQYF
TRBJ2-5	TRBV7-9	TRBD2	few	TGTGCCAGCAGCCGCCCTAGCGGGGGGGCCGGGGAGACCCAGTACTTC	CASSRPSGGAGETQYF
TRBJ2-7	TRBV5-6	NA	NA	TGTGCCAGCACCCTTCGGGGGTCCTACGAGCAGTACTTC	CASTLRGSYEQYF
TRBJ2-7	TRBV7-2	NA	NA	TGTGCCAGCAGCCCCTCATACCCGTACGAGCAGTACTTC	CASSPSYPYEQYF
TRBJ1-2	TRBV18	NA	few	TGTGCCAGCTCACCACCGCTGGGTTGGGGAGACGGCTACACCTTC	CASSPPLGWGDGYTF